The 16 T cell receptor beta chains listed next were all sequenced from one sample in a study of cytomegalovirus exposure and HLA in healthy donors. PCR involved 60 Vbeta and 13 Jbeta primers. TCRdb's copy holds only in-frame clones and misses some; the assay was immunoSEQ multiplex PCR. This listing includes about 96,000 clones. Sequenced sample: PBMCs. The receptors were sampled from a woman aged 25 to 39 in good health and CMV-seronegative.

CDR3 in amino acids: CASSRGQQNYEQYF. In DNA, the CDR3 is TGTGCCAGCTCACGGGGACAGCAGAACTACGAGCAGTACTTC. V is TRBV18 and J is TRBJ2-7; 7 nucleotides match TRBD1. The CDR3 contains 14 residues. After removal of 4 bases from V and 3 bases from J, the junction contained 6 bases not matched to a gene. From germline, CDR1 is KGHSH and CDR2 LQKENI.

The V and J genes are TRBV5-8 and TRBJ2-3; 8 bases are shared with TRBD2. Trimming took 0 bases from V and 0 from J; bases not matched to a gene: 3. This CDR3 has 16 amino acids. Germline values: CDR1 SGHTS, CDR2 YDEGEE. Written as DNA, the CDR3 is TGTGCCAGCAGCTTGGAAGTAGCGGGGAGCACAGATACGCAGTATTTT. Translated: CASSLEVAGSTDTQYF.

The rearrangement joins TRBV6-5 to TRBJ1-1; no reliable D call. There are 11 residues in the CDR3. Germline assignment: CDR1 MNHEY and CDR2 SVGAGI. Trimming pared 8 bases from V and 0 bases from J, leaving 4 bases between. As DNA, the CDR3 is TGTGCCAGCCAGATGAACACTGAAGCTTTCTTT. Its translation is CASQMNTEAFF.

With regard to this clone: Additional DNA sequences in this sample encode the identical CDR3. J is TRBJ2-7 and V is TRBV7-2, with D maybe TRBD1 (6 bases). The CDR3 runs to 13 residues. Germline V gene lookup returns CDR1 SGHTA and CDR2 FQGNSA. The V end lost 0 bases, the J end lost 7 bases, and 10 bases lay between the germline ends. CDR3 loop: CASSLAGGYEQYF. In DNA, the CDR3 is TGTGCCAGCAGCTTAGCAGGGGGATATGAGCAGTACTTC.

The genes are TRBV19 and TRBJ2-5; TRBD2 aligns across 7 bases. The DNA end is a closer match to TRBJ2-7, so the J assignment may be wrong. Per germline, CDR1 LNHDA and CDR2 SQIVND (reference sequence). The CDR3 length is 13 residues. In DNA form, the CDR3 reads TGTGCCAGTAAGCGGGACTCCTCCTACGAGCAGTACTTC. Amino acids: CASKRDSSYEQYF.

The rearrangement links TRBV4-1 to TRBJ1-2; D gene unclear. CDR1 and CDR2 from the germline V gene are MGHRA and YSYEKL. V was pared by 1 base and J by 8 bases, with 11 bases between. This CDR3 is 13 amino acids long. The CDR3, as DNA: TGCGCCAGCAGCCAAGGGACGGAGGACGGCTACACCTTC. The encoded protein is CASSQGTEDGYTF.

The chain employs TRBV28 and TRBJ2-5; maybe TRBD2 (6 bases). This CDR3 spans 16 amino acids. The germline V gene has CDR1 MDHEN and CDR2 SYDVKM. Deletions cut 5 bases from V and 4 bases from J, with 20 bases between. The CDR3 region has the DNA TGTGCCAGCAGTCCCTTACTAGCCCCGGGGACAGAGACCCAGTACTTC. Its protein is CASSPLLAPGTETQYF. Full variable domain (missing parts from reference TRBV28 and TRBJ2-5): DVKVTQSSRYLVKRTGEKVFLECVQDMDHENMFWYRQDPGLGLRLIYFSYDVKMKEKGDIPEGYSVSREKKERFSLILESASTNQTSMYLCASSPLLAPGTETQYFGPGTRLLVL.

J is TRBJ1-4 and V is TRBV6-5; D might be TRBD1 (6 bases). The germline V gene encodes CDR1 MNHEY and CDR2 SVGAGI. The CDR3 consists of 13 residues. Trimming pared 4 bases from V and 13 bases from J, leaving 16 bases between. CDR3 DNA: TGTGCCAGCAGTTCTAGAGGGGTAGGGGGACTGTTTTTT. Translating gives CASSSRGVGGLFF.

This chain links TRBV6-5 with TRBJ2-7; 7 nucleotides match TRBD1. Germline assignment: CDR1 MNHEY and CDR2 SVGAGI. This CDR3 comprises 13 residues. With V trimmed by 6 bases and J by 6 bases, 8 bases remained unmatched. The DNA of the CDR3 is TGTGCCAGCAGGGGAACAGGGGCCGGCGAGCAGTACTTC. Protein: CASRGTGAGEQYF.

The chain has TRBV7-8 and TRBJ2-5; 10 bases are shared with TRBD1. Germline V lookup: CDR1 SGHVS, CDR2 FQNEAQ. The CDR3 has 14 residues. V shed 5 bases and J 5 bases; nucleotides not matched to a gene: 5. The CDR3 loop is CASSKTGGGETQYF. For the CDR3, the DNA is TGTGCCAGCAGCAAGACAGGGGGCGGTGAGACCCAGTACTTC.

The rearrangement joins TRBV9 to TRBJ1-2; D is ambiguous. CDR3 size: 14 residues. In germline, CDR1 is SGDLS, CDR2 YYNGEE. With 1 base removed from V and 7 bases from J, the gap between germline ends came to 14 bases. The CDR3 DNA sequence: TGTGCCAGCAGCGTACGCCTCGGGGTCGGTGGCTACACCTTC. Residues: CASSVRLGVGGYTF.

The J gene is TRBJ1-5, the V gene TRBV6-6; the D gene is possibly TRBD1 (5 bases). CDR1 and CDR2 (germline): MNHNY, SVGAGI (reference sequence). The CDR3 is 15 amino acids. With 6 bases removed from V and 2 bases from J, the gap between germline ends came to 14 bases. CDR3 coding DNA: TGTGCCAGCAGGCCAGGGTTGGTCGGCAATCAGCCCCAGCATTTT. Its protein product is CASRPGLVGNQPQHF.

The gene calls are TRBV11-2 and TRBJ1-6; no definite D call. Germline V gene sequence: CDR1 SGHAT, CDR2 FQNNGV. This CDR3 contains 15 residues. V shed 1 base and J shed 7 bases, with 11 bases lying between them. The CDR3 coding sequence is TGTGCCAGCAGCTTAGGAGGGATGAAGAATTCACCCCTCCACTTT. It translates to CASSLGGMKNSPLHF.

CDR3 residues: CASSLGDRVVEQYF. In DNA form, the CDR3 reads TGCGCCAGCAGCTTGGGGGACAGGGTTGTCGAGCAGTACTTC. The chain links TRBV5-1 to TRBJ2-5; 9 bases map to TRBD1. The J call could be wrong; TRBJ2-7 is a better fit for the DNA end. CDR1 is SGHRS and CDR2 is YFSETQ in the germline V gene. This CDR3 is 14 amino acids long.

This chain links TRBV15 with TRBJ2-7; 8 nucleotides line up with TRBD2. The CDR3 spans 14 residues. Germline values: CDR1 LNHNV, CDR2 YYDKDF (reference sequence). J gave up 6 bases and V 0 bases, and 4 bases lay outside the gene matches. The CDR3 coding sequence is TGTGCCACCAGCAGAGATCGGGAGGGGGGCGAGCAGTACTTC. Residues: CATSRDREGGEQYF.

The chain couples TRBV19 to TRBJ2-7; TRBD2 is a possible D gene (6 bases). There are 13 residues in the CDR3. With 6 bases removed from V and 7 bases from J, the gap between germline ends came to 16 bases. Germline V lookup: CDR1 LNHDA, CDR2 SQIVND (reference sequence). CDR3 sequence: CASSLFAGTEQYF. The DNA for the CDR3 is TGTGCCAGTAGCCTCTTCGCGGGAACAGAGCAGTACTTC.